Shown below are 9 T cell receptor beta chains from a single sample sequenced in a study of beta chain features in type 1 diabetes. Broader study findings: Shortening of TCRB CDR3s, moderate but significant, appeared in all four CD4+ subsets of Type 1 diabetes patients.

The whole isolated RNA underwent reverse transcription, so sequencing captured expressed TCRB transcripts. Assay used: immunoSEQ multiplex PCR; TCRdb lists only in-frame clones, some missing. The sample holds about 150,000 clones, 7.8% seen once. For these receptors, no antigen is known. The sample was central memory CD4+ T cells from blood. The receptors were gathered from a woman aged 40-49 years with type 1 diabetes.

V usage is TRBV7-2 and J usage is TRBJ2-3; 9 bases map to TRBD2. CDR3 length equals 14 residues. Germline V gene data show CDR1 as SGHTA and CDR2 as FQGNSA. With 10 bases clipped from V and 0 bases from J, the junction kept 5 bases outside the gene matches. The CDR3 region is CATRAGGSTDTQYF. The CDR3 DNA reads TGTGCCACCCGGGCGGGAGGGAGCACAGATACGCAGTATTTT.

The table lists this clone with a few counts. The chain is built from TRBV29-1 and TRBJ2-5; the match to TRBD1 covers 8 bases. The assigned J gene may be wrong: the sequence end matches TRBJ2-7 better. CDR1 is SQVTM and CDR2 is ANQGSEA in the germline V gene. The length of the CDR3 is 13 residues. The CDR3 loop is CSVQGQVAYEQYF. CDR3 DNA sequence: TGCAGCGTTCAGGGACAGGTCGCCTACGAGCAGTACTTC.

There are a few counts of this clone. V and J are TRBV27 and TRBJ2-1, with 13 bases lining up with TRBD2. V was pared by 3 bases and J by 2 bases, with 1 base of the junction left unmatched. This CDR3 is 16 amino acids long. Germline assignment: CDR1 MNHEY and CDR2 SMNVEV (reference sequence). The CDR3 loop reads CASSLGTSGTYNEQFF. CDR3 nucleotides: TGTGCCAGCAGTTTGGGGACTAGCGGGACCTACAATGAGCAGTTCTTC.

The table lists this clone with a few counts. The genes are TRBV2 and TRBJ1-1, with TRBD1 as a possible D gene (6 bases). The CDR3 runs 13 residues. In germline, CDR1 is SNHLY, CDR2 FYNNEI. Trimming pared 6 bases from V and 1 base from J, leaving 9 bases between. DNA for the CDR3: TGTGCCAGCAGACAGGGTTCGAACACTGAAGCTTTCTTT. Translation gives CASRQGSNTEAFF.

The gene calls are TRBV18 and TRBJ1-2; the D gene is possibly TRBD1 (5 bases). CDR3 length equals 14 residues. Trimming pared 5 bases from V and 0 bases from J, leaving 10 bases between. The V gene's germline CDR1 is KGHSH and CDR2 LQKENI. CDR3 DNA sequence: TGTGCCAGCTCAACGGACAAAGCTAACTATGGCTACACCTTC. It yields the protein CASSTDKANYGYTF.

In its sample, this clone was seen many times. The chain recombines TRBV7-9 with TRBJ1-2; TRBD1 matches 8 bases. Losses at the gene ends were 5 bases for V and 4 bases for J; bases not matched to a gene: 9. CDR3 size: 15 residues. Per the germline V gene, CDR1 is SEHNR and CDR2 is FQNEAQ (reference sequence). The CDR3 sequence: CASSGQGFRGYGYTF. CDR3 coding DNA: TGTGCCAGCAGCGGACAGGGATTTCGCGGCTATGGCTACACCTTC.

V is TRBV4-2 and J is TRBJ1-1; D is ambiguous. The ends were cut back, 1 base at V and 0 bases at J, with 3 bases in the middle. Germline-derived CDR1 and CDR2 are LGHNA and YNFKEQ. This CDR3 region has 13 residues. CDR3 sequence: CASSQAVNTEAFF. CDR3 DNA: TGTGCCAGCAGCCAAGCAGTGAACACTGAAGCTTTCTTT.

In DNA, the CDR3 is TGTGCCAGCAGCCCAGGGGGCGCGAGCACTGAAGCTTTCTTT. The encoded protein is CASSPGGASTEAFF. The V call is TRBV7-9, the J call TRBJ1-1; 8 nucleotides line up with TRBD1. With V trimmed by 5 bases and J by 4 bases, 6 bases remained unmatched. Germline CDR1 is SEHNR and CDR2 is FQNEAQ (reference sequence). This CDR3 spans 14 amino acids. Supplemented by reference TRBV7-9 and TRBJ1-1, the full variable domain reads DTGVSQNPRHKITKRGQNVTFRCDPISEHNRLYWYRQTLGQGPEFLTYFQNEAQLEKSRLLSDRFSAERPKGSFSTLEIQRTEQGDSAMYLCASSPGGASTEAFFGQGTRLTVV.

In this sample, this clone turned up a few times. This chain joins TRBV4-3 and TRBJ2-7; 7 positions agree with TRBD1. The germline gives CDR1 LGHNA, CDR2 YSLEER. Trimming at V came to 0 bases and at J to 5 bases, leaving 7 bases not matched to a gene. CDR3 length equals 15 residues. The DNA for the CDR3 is TGCGCCAGCAGCCAAGAGACAGGGCGGCTTAACGAGCAGTACTTC. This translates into CASSQETGRLNEQYF.